One T cell receptor (beta chain) is described in this entry. Its antigen is as yet unknown. The sample originates from a study of post-analysis software for immune sequencing data. Across the study: Patients had relapsing-remitting, secondary progressive or progressive-relapsing multiple sclerosis; some lacked subtype. Overall study findings and caveats: Five TRBV segments (TRBV5-6, TRBV5-1 and TRBV20-1 among them) occurred more frequently in patients than in controls. Samples made in the same batch grouped tightly together by F measure. Significantly lower normalized Chao1 diversity was seen in multiple sclerosis patients than in controls.

The TCR beta cDNA libraries carried unique molecular identifiers. Input amounts of about 0.85 to 10 million T cells were used. These gave around 500,000 cDNA molecules, so each molecule approximated one T cell. One entry per CDR3 protein results from TCRdb running MiXCR on the PCR reads. The sample holds hundreds of thousands of distinct CDR3 sequences, 30% seen once. This CDR3 is built from 14 residues. Germline lookup yields CDR1 SGDLS and CDR2 YYNGEE. The junction had 10 bases not matched to a gene; V was cut back by 4 bases and J by 7 bases. Sequenced input: blood. V usage is TRBV9 and J usage is TRBJ1-2, with 7 bases identical to TRBD1. The source is a girl under 18 with multiple sclerosis. CDR3: CASSRGGQAVGYTF. DNA for the CDR3: TGTGCCAGCAGCCGGGGAGGACAGGCGGTTGGCTACACCTTC.